The subject of this entry is one T cell receptor (beta chain). Its antigen remains unidentified. Looked up from germline, CDR1 is SGHTA and CDR2 is FQGNSA. The CDR3 is 15 residues long. V was pared by 6 bases and J by 0 bases, with 5 bases of the junction left unmatched. Using immunoSEQ multiplex PCR, the repertoire was profiled, and TCRdb retains in-frame clones only, with some absent. The data show over 100,000 clones, over 75% seen once. This entry belongs to a study of T cell responses to AZD1222 COVID-19 vaccine. Study-level points and caveats: Compared with day 0, the breadth and depth of the Spike-specific TCR repertoire rose significantly after two doses of AZD1222. The donor cohort was predominantly white British with a female majority, and clonal diversity may have been underestimated. Sampling that yielded the repertoires occurred only after the peak T cell response. Nearly half of spike-specific TCRs reportedly go after variant regions that carry no mutations.

The genes are TRBV7-2 and TRBJ2-7; 10 nucleotides align to TRBD1. The material sequenced was peripheral blood, taken on day 0 of AZD1222 vaccination. This clonotype originated in an adult in good health. The CDR3 DNA sequence: TGTGCCAGCAGACGACAGGGGGCAAACTCCTACGAGCAGTACTTC. Translating it yields CASRRQGANSYEQYF.